These 10 T cell receptor beta chains were all obtained from the same sample, sequenced in a study of graft-versus-host responses after intestinal transplantation. Sequenced by immunoSEQ multiplex PCR; TCRdb stores in-frame clones only, minus some. Found here are 80,000 to 100,000 clones, roughly nine tenths of them singletons; the top ten hold approximately 0.35%. Which antigens these TCRs recognize remains unknown. The sample consisted of unstimulated CD4+ T cells sorted from spleen or lymph node cells, taken before intestinal transplant. These receptors were taken from a human donor who received an intestinal transplant.

The chain uses TRBV6-5 and TRBJ2-7; TRBD1 matches at 10 bases. The CDR3 is 15 amino acids. V lost 0 bases and J lost 3; bases outside the gene matches: 2. Germline V gives CDR1 MNHEY, CDR2 SVGAGI. CDR3 loop: CASSYSGTGDYEQYF. The DNA for the CDR3 is TGTGCCAGCAGTTACTCAGGGACAGGGGACTACGAGCAGTACTTC.

V gene TRBV4-2 combines with J gene TRBJ2-3; the match to TRBD2 covers 11 bases. CDR3 size: 16 residues. Germline-derived CDR1 and CDR2 are LGHNA and YNFKEQ. After removal of 3 bases from V and 4 bases from J, the junction contained 6 bases not matched to a gene. The CDR3 nucleotides read TGTGCCAGCAGCCAGCGTAGACTAGCGGGACCAGATACGCAGTATTTT. This gives the protein CASSQRRLAGPDTQYF.

This chain uses TRBV5-1 with TRBJ2-7; D gene unclear. The CDR3 spans 14 residues. The germline V gene has CDR1 SGHRS and CDR2 YFSETQ. The V end lost 4 bases, the J end lost 3 bases, and 14 bases lay between the germline ends. CDR3 coding DNA: TGCGCCAGCAGCCGAGGTGGATCGGTCTACGAGCAGTACTTC. Translation gives CASSRGGSVYEQYF. Complete variable domain (other parts from reference TRBV5-1 and TRBJ2-7): KAGVTQTPRYLIKTRGQQVTLSCSPISGHRSVSWYQQTPGQGLQFLFEYFSETQRNKGNFPGRFSGRQFSNSRSEMNVSTLELGDSALYLCASSRGGSVYEQYFGPGTRLTVT.

This sequence joins TRBV28 and TRBJ1-2, with TRBD1 matching over 7 bases. V lost 6 bases, J lost 5 bases, and 9 bases stayed unmatched. The CDR3 length is 14 residues. From germline, CDR1 is MDHEN and CDR2 SYDVKM. Written as DNA, the CDR3 is TGTGCCAGCAGCACTGGGACAGCGCCGTATGGCTACACCTTC. It specifies CASSTGTAPYGYTF.

The chain combines TRBV28 with TRBJ1-5; a weak D match, TRBD1 (6 bases). The length of the CDR3 is 14 residues. CDR1 and CDR2 from the germline V gene are MDHEN and SYDVKM. Trimming removed 6 bases at V and 2 bases at J, with 11 bases between. The CDR3 DNA is TGTGCCAGCAGGCCAGGGGCGGGCAATCAGCCCCAGCATTTT. Residues: CASRPGAGNQPQHF.

J is TRBJ1-1 and V is TRBV29-1; tentative D call: TRBD1 (5 bases). Germline values: CDR1 SQVTM, CDR2 ANQGSEA. The V and J ends lost 6 bases and 3 bases respectively, with 8 bases between them. The length of the CDR3 is 11 residues. CDR3: CSVGGYTEAFF. As DNA, the CDR3 is TGCAGCGTGGGGGGGTACACTGAAGCTTTCTTT.

This clone was counted a single time. The chain carries TRBV7-6 and TRBJ1-4; maybe TRBD1 (5 bases). V lost 5 bases to trimming and J lost 7 bases, with 14 bases between them. Germline V lookup: CDR1 SGHVS, CDR2 FNYEAQ. This CDR3 has 14 amino acids. The CDR3, as DNA: TGTGCCAGCAGCCGGGCGGGGCGAGGTGAAAAACTGTTTTTT. It yields the protein CASSRAGRGEKLFF.

This chain joins TRBV4-1 and TRBJ1-4, with 7 bases that match TRBD1. The germline V gene encodes CDR1 MGHRA and CDR2 YSYEKL. With 2 bases clipped from V and 8 bases from J, the junction kept 8 bases outside the gene matches. The CDR3 has 15 amino acids. For the CDR3, the DNA is TGCGCCAGCAGCCAACCTGACAGGGTGGAGGAAAAACTGTTTTTT. Translation: CASSQPDRVEEKLFF.

V is TRBV2 and J is TRBJ2-1; 8 positions match TRBD2. V shed 3 bases and J 1 base; nucleotides not matched to a gene: 5. Germline loops: CDR1 SNHLY, CDR2 FYNNEI. This CDR3 region has 16 residues. The CDR3 coding sequence is TGTGCCAGCAGTGACCAGCGGGGGACTTCCTACAATGAGCAGTTCTTC. Amino acids: CASSDQRGTSYNEQFF.

The chain links TRBV19 to TRBJ1-2; 10 bases are shared with TRBD1. This CDR3 is built from 14 residues. Germline assignment: CDR1 LNHDA and CDR2 SQIVND (reference sequence). V shed 9 bases and J 3 bases; nucleotides not matched to a gene: 7. The CDR3 protein is CASAGTGAYYGYTF. The DNA of the CDR3 is TGTGCCAGCGCCGGGACAGGGGCCTACTATGGCTACACCTTC.